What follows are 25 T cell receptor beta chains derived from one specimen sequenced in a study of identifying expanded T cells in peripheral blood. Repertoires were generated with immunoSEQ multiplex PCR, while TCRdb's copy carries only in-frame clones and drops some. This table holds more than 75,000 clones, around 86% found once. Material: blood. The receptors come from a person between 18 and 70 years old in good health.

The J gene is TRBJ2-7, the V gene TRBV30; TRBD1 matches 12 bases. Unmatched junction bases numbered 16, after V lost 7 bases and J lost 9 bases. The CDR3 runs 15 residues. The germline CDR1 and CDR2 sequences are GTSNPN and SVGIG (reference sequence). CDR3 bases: TGTGCCTTCCAAAAAACCGGGACAGGGGGCGCGGTGCAGTACTTC. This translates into CAFQKTGTGGAVQYF.

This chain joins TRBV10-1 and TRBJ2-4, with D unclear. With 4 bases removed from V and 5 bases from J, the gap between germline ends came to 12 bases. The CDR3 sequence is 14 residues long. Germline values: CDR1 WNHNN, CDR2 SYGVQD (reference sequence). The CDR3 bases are TGCGCCAGCAGTGGCCCTCCCAACGAAAACATTCAGTACTTC. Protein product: CASSGPPNENIQYF.

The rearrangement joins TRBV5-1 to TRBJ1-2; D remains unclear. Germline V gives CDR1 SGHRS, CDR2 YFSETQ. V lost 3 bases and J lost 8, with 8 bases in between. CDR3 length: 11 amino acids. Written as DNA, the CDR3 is TGCGCCAGCAGCTCCGGACTCGGCTACACCTTC. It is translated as CASSSGLGYTF.

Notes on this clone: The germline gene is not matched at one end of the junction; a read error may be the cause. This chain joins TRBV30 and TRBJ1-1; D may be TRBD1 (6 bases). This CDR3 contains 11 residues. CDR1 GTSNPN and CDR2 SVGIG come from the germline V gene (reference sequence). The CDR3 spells CMIQGNTEAFF. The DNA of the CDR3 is TGCATGATACAGGGCAACACTGAAGCTTTCTTT.

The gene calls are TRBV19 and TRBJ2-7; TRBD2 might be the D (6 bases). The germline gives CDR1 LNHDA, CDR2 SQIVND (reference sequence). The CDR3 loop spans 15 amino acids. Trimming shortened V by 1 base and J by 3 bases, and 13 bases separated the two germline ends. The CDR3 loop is CASSIARGGLYEQYF. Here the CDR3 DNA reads TGTGCCAGTAGTATAGCCCGGGGAGGCCTCTACGAGCAGTACTTC.

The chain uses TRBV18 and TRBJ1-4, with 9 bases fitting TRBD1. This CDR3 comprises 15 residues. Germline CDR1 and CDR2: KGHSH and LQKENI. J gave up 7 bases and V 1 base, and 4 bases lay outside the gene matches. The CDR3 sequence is CASSPRTGVTEKLFF. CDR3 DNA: TGTGCCAGCTCACCACGGACAGGGGTGACTGAAAAACTGTTTTTT.

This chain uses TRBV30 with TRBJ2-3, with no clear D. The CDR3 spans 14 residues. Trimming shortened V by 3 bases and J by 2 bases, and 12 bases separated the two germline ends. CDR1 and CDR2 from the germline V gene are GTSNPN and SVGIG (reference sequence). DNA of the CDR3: TGTGCCTGGAGAATGTCGCAGCTCACAGATACGCAGTATTTT. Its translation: CAWRMSQLTDTQYF.

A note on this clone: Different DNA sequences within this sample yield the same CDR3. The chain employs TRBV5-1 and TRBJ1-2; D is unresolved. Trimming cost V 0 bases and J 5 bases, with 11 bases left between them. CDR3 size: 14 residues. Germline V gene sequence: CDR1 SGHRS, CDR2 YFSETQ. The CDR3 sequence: CASSLASSSYGYTF. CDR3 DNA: TGCGCCAGCAGCTTGGCCTCCAGTTCTTATGGCTACACCTTC.

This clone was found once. CDR3 protein: CASNKAGTNEKLFF. The CDR3 DNA is TGTGCCAGCAATAAGGCCGGAACTAATGAAAAACTGTTTTTT. The chain is built from TRBV6-5 and TRBJ1-4; no clear D. From germline, CDR1 is MNHEY and CDR2 SVGAGI. CDR3 size: 14 residues. Trimming removed 7 bases from V and 1 base from J, with 10 bases in between.

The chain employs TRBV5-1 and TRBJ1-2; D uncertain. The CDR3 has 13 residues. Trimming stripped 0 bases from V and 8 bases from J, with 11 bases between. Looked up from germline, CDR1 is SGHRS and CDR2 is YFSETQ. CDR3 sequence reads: CASSLAGGRGYTF. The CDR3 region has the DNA TGCGCCAGCAGCTTGGCAGGAGGAAGGGGCTACACCTTC. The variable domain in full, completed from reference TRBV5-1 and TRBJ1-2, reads KAGVTQTPRYLIKTRGQQVTLSCSPISGHRSVSWYQQTPGQGLQFLFEYFSETQRNKGNFPGRFSGRQFSNSRSEMNVSTLELGDSALYLCASSLAGGRGYTFGSGTRLTVV.

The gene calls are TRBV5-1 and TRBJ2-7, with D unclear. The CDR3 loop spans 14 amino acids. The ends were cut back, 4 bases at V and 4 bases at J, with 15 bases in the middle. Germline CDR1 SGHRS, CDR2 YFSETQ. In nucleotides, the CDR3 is TGCGCCAGCAGCCAGGCGGAGTTACCTTACGAGCAGTACTTC. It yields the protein CASSQAELPYEQYF.

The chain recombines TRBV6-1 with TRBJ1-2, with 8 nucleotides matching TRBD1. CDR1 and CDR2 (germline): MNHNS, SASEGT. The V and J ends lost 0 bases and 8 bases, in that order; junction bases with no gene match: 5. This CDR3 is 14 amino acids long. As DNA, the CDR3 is TGTGCCAGCAGTGAAGCCACAGGGGGAAGGGGCTACACCTTC. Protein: CASSEATGGRGYTF.

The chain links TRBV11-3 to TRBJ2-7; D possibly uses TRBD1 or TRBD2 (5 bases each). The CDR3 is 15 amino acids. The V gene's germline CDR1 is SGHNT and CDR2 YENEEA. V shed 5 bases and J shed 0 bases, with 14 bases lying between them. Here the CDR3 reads CASSRTGTASYEQYF. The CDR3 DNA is TGTGCCAGCAGCCGAACCGGGACGGCCTCCTACGAGCAGTACTTC.

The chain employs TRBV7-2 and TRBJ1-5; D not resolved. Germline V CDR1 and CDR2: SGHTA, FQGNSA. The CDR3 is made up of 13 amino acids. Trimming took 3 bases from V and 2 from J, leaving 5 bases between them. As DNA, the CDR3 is TGTGCCAGCAGCTTCAGTCGCAATCAGCCCCAGCATTTT. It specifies CASSFSRNQPQHF.

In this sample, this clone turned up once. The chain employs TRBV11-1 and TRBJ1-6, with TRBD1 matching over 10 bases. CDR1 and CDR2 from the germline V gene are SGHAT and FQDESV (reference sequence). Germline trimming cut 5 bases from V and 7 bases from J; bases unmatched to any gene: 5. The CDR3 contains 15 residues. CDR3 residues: CASSTRQGANSPLHF. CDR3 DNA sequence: TGTGCCAGCAGCACACGACAGGGGGCCAATTCACCCCTCCACTTT.

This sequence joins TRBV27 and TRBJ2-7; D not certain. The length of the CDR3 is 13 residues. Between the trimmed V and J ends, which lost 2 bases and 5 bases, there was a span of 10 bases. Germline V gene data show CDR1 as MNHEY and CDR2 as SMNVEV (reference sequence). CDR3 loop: CASSLSSGHEQYF. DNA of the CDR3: TGTGCCAGCAGTTTAAGTTCAGGCCACGAGCAGTACTTC.

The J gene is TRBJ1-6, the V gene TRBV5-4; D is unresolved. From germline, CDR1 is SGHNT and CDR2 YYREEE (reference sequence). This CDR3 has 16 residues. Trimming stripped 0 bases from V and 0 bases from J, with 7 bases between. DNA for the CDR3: TGTGCCAGCAGCTTGGAACTGAACTCCTATAATTCACCCCTCCACTTT. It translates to CASSLELNSYNSPLHF.

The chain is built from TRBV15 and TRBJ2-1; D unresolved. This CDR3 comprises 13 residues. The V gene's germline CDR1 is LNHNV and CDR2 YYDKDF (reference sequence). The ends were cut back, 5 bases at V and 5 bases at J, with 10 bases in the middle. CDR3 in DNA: TGTGCCACCAGCGGCGTAAGGAACAATGAGCAGTTCTTC. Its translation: CATSGVRNNEQFF.

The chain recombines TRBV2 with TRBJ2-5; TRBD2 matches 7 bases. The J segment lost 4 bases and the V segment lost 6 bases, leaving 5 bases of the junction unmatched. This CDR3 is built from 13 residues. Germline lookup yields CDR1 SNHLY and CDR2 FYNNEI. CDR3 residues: CASSRTRRETQYF. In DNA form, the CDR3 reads TGTGCCAGCAGCCGGACTAGGAGAGAGACCCAGTACTTC.

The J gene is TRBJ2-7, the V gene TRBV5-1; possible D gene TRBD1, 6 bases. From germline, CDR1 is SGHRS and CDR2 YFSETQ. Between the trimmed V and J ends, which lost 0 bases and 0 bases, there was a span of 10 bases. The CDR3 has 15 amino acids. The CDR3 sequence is CASSLVGTHSYEQYF. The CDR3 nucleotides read TGCGCCAGCAGCTTGGTCGGGACACACTCCTACGAGCAGTACTTC.

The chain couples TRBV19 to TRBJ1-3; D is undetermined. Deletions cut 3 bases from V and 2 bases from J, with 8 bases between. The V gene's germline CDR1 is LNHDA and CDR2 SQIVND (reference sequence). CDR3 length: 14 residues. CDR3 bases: TGTGCCAGTAGTATGAACGGAGCTGGAAACACCATATATTTT. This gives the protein CASSMNGAGNTIYF.

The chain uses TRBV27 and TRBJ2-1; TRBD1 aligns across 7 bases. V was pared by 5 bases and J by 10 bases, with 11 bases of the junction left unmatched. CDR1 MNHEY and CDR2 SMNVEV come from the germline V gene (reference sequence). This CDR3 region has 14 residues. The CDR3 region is CASSTRTGPREQFF. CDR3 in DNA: TGTGCCAGCAGTACCCGGACAGGTCCAAGGGAGCAGTTCTTC.

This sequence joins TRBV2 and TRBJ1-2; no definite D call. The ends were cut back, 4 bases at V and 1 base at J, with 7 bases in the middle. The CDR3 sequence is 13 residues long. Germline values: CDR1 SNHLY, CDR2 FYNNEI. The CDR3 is CASSGVLNYGYTF. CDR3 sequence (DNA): TGTGCCAGCAGTGGTGTACTTAACTATGGCTACACCTTC.

CDR3 region: CASSPERGLGGYTF. DNA for the CDR3: TGCGCCAGCAGCCCGGAACGGGGCTTAGGAGGCTACACCTTC. V gene TRBV5-1 combines with J gene TRBJ1-2, with a possible D match to TRBD1 (5 bases). From germline, CDR1 is SGHRS and CDR2 YFSETQ. The CDR3 is made up of 14 amino acids. V was trimmed by 4 bases and J by 8 bases, leaving 18 bases between them. Full variable domain (rest looked up from reference TRBV5-1 and TRBJ1-2): KAGVTQTPRYLIKTRGQQVTLSCSPISGHRSVSWYQQTPGQGLQFLFEYFSETQRNKGNFPGRFSGRQFSNSRSEMNVSTLELGDSALYLCASSPERGLGGYTFGSGTRLTVV.

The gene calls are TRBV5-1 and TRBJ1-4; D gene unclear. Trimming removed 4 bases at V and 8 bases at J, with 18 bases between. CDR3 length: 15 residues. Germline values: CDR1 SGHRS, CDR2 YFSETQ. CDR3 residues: CASSVLSGLREKLFF. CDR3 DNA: TGCGCCAGCAGCGTGTTGTCGGGTCTGCGGGAAAAACTGTTTTTT.